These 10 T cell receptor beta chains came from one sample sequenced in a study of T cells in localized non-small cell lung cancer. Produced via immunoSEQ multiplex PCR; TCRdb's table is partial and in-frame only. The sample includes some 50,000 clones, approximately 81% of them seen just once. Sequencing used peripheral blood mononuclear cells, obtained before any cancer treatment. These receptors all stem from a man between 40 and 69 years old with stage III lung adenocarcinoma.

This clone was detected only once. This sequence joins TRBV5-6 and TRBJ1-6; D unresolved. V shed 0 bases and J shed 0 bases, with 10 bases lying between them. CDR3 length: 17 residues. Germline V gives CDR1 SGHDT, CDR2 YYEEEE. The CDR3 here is CASSLVRASSYNSPLHF. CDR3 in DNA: TGTGCCAGCAGCTTGGTCCGAGCCAGCTCCTATAATTCACCCCTCCACTTT. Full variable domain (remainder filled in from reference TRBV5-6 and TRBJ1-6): DAGVTQSPTHLIKTRGQQVTLRCSPKSGHDTVSWYQQALGQGPQFIFQYYEEEERQRGNFPDRFSGHQFPNYSSELNVNALLLGDSALYLCASSLVRASSYNSPLHFGNGTRLTVT.

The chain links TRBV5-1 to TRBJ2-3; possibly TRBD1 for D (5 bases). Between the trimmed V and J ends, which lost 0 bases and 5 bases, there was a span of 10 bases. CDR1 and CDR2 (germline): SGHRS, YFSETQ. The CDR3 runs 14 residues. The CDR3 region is CASSLGQFRDTQYF. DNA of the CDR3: TGCGCCAGCAGCTTGGGACAGTTCAGAGATACGCAGTATTTT.

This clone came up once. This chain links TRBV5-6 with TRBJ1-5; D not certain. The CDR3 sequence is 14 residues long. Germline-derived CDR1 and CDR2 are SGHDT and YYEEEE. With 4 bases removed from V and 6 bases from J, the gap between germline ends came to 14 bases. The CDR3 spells CASSRRTPSQPQHF. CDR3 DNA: TGTGCCAGCAGCCGCCGGACCCCCAGTCAGCCCCAGCATTTT.

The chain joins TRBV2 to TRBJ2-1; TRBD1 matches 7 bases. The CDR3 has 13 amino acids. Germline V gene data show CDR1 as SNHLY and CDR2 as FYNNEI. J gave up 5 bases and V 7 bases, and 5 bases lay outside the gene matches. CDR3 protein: CASMTGMNNEQFF. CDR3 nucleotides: TGTGCCAGCATGACAGGGATGAACAATGAGCAGTTCTTC. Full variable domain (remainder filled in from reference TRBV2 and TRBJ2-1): EPEVTQTPSHQVTQMGQEVILRCVPISNHLYFYWYRQILGQKVEFLVSFYNNEISEKSEIFDDQFSVERPDGSNFTLKIRSTKLEDSAMYFCASMTGMNNEQFFGPGTRLTVL.

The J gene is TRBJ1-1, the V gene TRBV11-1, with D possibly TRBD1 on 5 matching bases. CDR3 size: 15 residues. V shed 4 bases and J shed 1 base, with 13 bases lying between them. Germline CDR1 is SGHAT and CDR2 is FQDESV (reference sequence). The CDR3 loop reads CASSSRGTENTEAFF. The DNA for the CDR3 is TGTGCCAGCAGCTCAAGAGGGACCGAGAACACTGAAGCTTTCTTT.

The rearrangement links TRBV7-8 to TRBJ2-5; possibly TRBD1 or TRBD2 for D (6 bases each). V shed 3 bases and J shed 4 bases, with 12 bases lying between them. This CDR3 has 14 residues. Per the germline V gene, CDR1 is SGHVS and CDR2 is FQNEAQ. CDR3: CASSFEGGGETQYF. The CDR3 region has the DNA TGTGCCAGCAGCTTCGAAGGGGGAGGAGAGACCCAGTACTTC.

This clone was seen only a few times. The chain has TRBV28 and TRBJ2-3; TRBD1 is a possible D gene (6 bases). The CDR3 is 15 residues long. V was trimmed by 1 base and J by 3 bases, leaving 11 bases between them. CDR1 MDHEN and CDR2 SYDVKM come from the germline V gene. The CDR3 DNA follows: TGTGCCAGCAGTTTATTTGCAGGGGAGACAGATACGCAGTATTTT. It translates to CASSLFAGETDTQYF.

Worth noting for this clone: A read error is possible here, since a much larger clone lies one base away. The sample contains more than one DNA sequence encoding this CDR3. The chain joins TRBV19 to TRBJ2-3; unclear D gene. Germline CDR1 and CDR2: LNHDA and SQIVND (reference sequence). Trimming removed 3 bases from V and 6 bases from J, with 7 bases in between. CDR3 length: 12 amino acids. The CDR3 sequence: CASSISWDTQYF. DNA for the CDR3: TGTGCCAGTAGTATTAGTTGGGATACGCAGTATTTT.

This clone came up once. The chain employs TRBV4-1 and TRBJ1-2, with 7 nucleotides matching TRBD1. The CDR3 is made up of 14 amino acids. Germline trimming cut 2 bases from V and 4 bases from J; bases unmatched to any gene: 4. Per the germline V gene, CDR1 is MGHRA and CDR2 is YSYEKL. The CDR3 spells CASSQSRTGYGYTF. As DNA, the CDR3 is TGCGCCAGCAGCCAAAGCAGGACAGGCTATGGCTACACCTTC.

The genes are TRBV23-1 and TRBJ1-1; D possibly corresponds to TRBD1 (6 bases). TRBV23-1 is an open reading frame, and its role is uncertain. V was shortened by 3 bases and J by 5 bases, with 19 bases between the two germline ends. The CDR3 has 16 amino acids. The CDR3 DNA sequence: TGCGCCAGCAGTCAGTCTGGCAGGGGATGTGGAACTGAAGCTTTCTTT. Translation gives CASSQSGRGCGTEAFF.